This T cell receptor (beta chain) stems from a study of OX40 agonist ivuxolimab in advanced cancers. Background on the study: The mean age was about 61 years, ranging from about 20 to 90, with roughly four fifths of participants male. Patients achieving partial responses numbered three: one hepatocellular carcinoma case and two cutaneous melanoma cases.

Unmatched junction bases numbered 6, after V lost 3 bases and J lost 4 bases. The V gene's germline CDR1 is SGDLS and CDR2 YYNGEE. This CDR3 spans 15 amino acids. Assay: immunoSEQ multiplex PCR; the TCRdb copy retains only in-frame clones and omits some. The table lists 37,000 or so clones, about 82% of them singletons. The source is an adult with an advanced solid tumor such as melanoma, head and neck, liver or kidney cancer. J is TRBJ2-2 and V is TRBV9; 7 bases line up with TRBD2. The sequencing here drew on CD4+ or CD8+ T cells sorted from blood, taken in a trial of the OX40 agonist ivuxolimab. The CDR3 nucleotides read TGTGCCAGCAGCGCCCCCGGGGGGAGCACCGGGGAGCTGTTTTTT. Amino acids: CASSAPGGSTGELFF.